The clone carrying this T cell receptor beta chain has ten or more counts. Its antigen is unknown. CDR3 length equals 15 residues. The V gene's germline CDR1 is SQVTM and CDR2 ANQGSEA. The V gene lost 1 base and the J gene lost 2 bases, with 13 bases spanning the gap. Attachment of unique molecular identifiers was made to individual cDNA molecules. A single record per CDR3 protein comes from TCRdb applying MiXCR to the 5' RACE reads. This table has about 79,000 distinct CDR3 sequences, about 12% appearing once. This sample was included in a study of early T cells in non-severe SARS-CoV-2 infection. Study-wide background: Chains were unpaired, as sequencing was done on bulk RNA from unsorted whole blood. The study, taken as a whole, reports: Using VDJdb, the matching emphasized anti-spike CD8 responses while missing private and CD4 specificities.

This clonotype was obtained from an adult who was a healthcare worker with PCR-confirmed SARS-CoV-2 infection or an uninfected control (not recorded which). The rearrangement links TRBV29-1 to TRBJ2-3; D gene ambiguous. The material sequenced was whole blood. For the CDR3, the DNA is TGCAGCGTTGAAGCGCAGGCGACCCCCACAGATACGCAGTATTTT. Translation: CSVEAQATPTDTQYF.